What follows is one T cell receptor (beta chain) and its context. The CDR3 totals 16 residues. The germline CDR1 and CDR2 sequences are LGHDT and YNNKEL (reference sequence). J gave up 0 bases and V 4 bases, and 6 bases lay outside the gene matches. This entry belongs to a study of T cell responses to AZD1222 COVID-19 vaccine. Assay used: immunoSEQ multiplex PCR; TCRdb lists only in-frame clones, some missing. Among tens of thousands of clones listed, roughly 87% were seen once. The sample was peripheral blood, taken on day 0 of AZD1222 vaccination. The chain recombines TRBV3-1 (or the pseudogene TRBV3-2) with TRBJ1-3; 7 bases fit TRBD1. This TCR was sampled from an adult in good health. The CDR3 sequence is CASSPWTGSSGNTIYF. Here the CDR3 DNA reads TGTGCCAGCAGCCCCTGGACAGGATCCTCTGGAAACACCATATATTTT.